The present TCR beta chain was sequenced within a study of neurological immune-mediated disorders. Template-switch 5'RACE cDNA synthesis added a 10-nucleotide unique molecular identifier. Sequencing runs each yielded over 160 million TCR-beta sequences from 15-18 subjects. TCRdb reprocessed the 5' RACE reads via MiXCR and lists one record per CDR3 protein. Of 55,000 to 70,000 distinct CDR3 sequences listed, roughly 3.6% are singletons. The CDR3 consists of 16 residues. The source of this sequence is a man aged 30 to 39 with multiple sclerosis. The material sequenced was PBMCs. The chain recombines TRBV12-2 with TRBJ2-3. TRBV12-2 is deemed a pseudogene. The CDR3 reads CASRLDRRRNTDTQYF. The CDR3 DNA sequence: TGTGCAAGTCGCTTAGACCGTCGACGGAACACAGATACGCAGTATTTT.